The entry below gives a single T cell receptor (beta chain) sequence along with its context. Produced via immunoSEQ multiplex PCR; TCRdb's table is partial and in-frame only. The sample records fewer than 350,000 clones, around nine tenths being singletons. CDR1 is SGHNT, CDR2 YYREEE, per germline (reference sequence). V lost 1 base and J lost 9, with 14 bases in between. The CDR3 spans 14 residues. The source of the sample is a study of blood T cell repertoires in COVID-19. Looking at the study overall: The samples span acute and convalescent COVID-19 from the United States, Italy and Spain. PBMCs, B-cell-depleted T cells, or T cells were the source of the cDNA or gDNA that made up the material.

Participant ages covered about 18 to 89 years across 20 to 25 US areas. Grouping used clinical history reported by participants in a survey and questionnaire. The sequencing sample was made of PBMCs or T cells enriched from blood (not recorded which). The source of this sequence is a man in his sixties who had recovered from COVID-19. The chain combines TRBV5-4 with TRBJ1-3, with D possibly matching TRBD1 (6 bases). CDR3 DNA: TGTGCCAGCAGCTTGAATTTGGGGGCGGGCACCATATATTTT. Residues: CASSLNLGAGTIYF. The full variable domain, rest sourced from reference TRBV5-4 and TRBJ1-3, is ETGVTQSPTHLIKTRGQQVTLRCSSQSGHNTVSWYQQALGQGPQFIFQYYREEENGRGNFPPRFSGLQFPNYSSELNVNALELDDSALYLCASSLNLGAGTIYFGEGSWLTVV.